The 13 T cell receptor beta chains below all came from one sample that was sequenced in a study of cytomegalovirus exposure and HLA in healthy donors. The PCR was carried out with 60 Vbeta primers and 13 Jbeta primers. The table came from immunoSEQ multiplex PCR; TCRdb's copy has only in-frame clones and leaves some out. Altogether 90,000 to 100,000 clones are present, over 60% being singletons, with the ten largest covering about 8.3%. Sequencing was done on a sample of PBMCs. These TCRs come from a female donor in good health and CMV-seronegative.

CDR3 sequence reads: CASSPPGQGSPYEQYF. CDR3 in DNA: TGTGCCAGCTCACCACCGGGACAGGGTTCCCCCTACGAGCAGTACTTC. V is TRBV18 and J is TRBJ2-5, with 9 bases fitting TRBD1. The end of the DNA aligns better with TRBJ2-7, so the J call may be wrong. CDR1 is KGHSH, CDR2 LQKENI, per germline. The CDR3 covers 16 residues.

This clone was recorded once. The gene calls are TRBV28 and TRBJ2-1; TRBD2 agrees at 10 bases. J gave up 8 bases and V 7 bases, and 5 bases lay outside the gene matches. This CDR3 contains 13 residues. CDR1 MDHEN and CDR2 SYDVKM come from the germline V gene. CDR3 sequence: CASTSGSIDEQFF. Written as DNA, the CDR3 is TGTGCCAGCACTAGCGGGAGCATTGATGAGCAGTTCTTC.

V gene TRBV6-4 combines with J gene TRBJ2-7; TRBD2 might be the D (6 bases). Germline assignment: CDR1 MRHNA and CDR2 SNTAGT. V lost 4 bases and J lost 4, with 8 bases in between. This CDR3 has 12 residues. The DNA of the CDR3 is TGTGCCAGCAGTGCCCGGGGGTACGAGCAGTACTTC. Translation: CASSARGYEQYF.

The J gene is TRBJ2-4, the V gene TRBV5-1; tentatively, D is TRBD1 (5 bases). Trimming removed 2 bases from V and 0 bases from J, with 21 bases in between. The CDR3 runs 19 residues. The germline V gene encodes CDR1 SGHRS and CDR2 YFSETQ. CDR3 nucleotide sequence: TGCGCCAGCAGCTTCCAATGGGTGGGGCCTAACCCAGCCAAAAACATTCAGTACTTC. Protein: CASSFQWVGPNPAKNIQYF. The whole variable domain, remainder taken from reference TRBV5-1 and TRBJ2-4, is KAGVTQTPRYLIKTRGQQVTLSCSPISGHRSVSWYQQTPGQGLQFLFEYFSETQRNKGNFPGRFSGRQFSNSRSEMNVSTLELGDSALYLCASSFQWVGPNPAKNIQYFGAGTRLSVL.

This chain links TRBV7-9 with TRBJ1-2; unclear D gene. The CDR3 is made up of 15 amino acids. The germline V and J ends were trimmed by 6 bases and 8 bases, with 22 bases remaining between them. The V gene's germline CDR1 is SEHNR and CDR2 FQNEAQ (reference sequence). This CDR3 is CASSSVDLGSLGYTF. CDR3 DNA: TGTGCCAGCAGTAGCGTTGATTTGGGATCCTTGGGCTACACCTTC.

This clone has just one count. The chain combines TRBV9 with TRBJ2-2; a possible D gene is TRBD1 (5 bases). This CDR3 region has 14 residues. Germline lookup yields CDR1 SGDLS and CDR2 YYNGEE. Trimming pared 4 bases from V and 5 bases from J, leaving 12 bases between. CDR3 protein: CASSPRTITGELFF. In nucleotides, the CDR3 is TGTGCCAGCAGCCCTCGGACAATTACCGGGGAGCTGTTTTTT.

The chain joins TRBV7-2 to TRBJ2-7, with D possibly matching TRBD2 (6 bases). The CDR3 has 14 amino acids. V lost 0 bases and J lost 4, with 10 bases in between. Germline V lookup: CDR1 SGHTA, CDR2 FQGNSA. The CDR3 protein is CASSLADGSYEQYF. As DNA, the CDR3 is TGTGCCAGCAGCTTAGCAGACGGGAGTTACGAGCAGTACTTC.

This clone was detected only a few times. The chain has TRBV5-1 and TRBJ1-2, with TRBD1 matching over 9 bases. CDR1 and CDR2 from the germline V gene are SGHRS and YFSETQ. The CDR3 runs to 14 residues. V lost 0 bases and J lost 7; bases outside the gene matches: 4. Written as DNA, the CDR3 is TGCGCCAGCAGCTTGGGACAGGGGGATAGTGGCTACACCTTC. It codes for CASSLGQGDSGYTF.

The CDR3 protein is CASSLTEYNEQFF. CDR3 bases: TGTGCCAGCAGCTTGACAGAGTACAATGAGCAGTTCTTC. The chain has TRBV7-9 and TRBJ2-1; D possibly corresponds to TRBD1 (5 bases). V was pared by 3 bases and J by 4 bases, with 7 bases between. Per the germline V gene, CDR1 is SEHNR and CDR2 is FQNEAQ (reference sequence). This CDR3 comprises 13 residues.

The chain joins TRBV28 to TRBJ2-1; TRBD2 agrees at 7 bases. There are 17 residues in the CDR3. The V and J ends lost 7 bases and 2 bases, in that order; junction bases with no gene match: 14. Germline V gene data show CDR1 as MDHEN and CDR2 as SYDVKM. As DNA, the CDR3 is TGTGCCAGCATCACCGCCCGGGCGGGGGAAGCCTACAATGAGCAGTTCTTC. Protein product: CASITARAGEAYNEQFF.

This clone has only one observation. The V and J genes are TRBV7-9 and TRBJ1-6; D is possibly TRBD1 (5 bases). Trimming stripped 4 bases from V and 7 bases from J, with 11 bases between. Germline V CDR1 and CDR2: SEHNR, FQNEAQ (reference sequence). CDR3 length: 14 residues. This CDR3 reads CASSSGLANSPLHF. In DNA form, the CDR3 reads TGTGCCAGCAGCTCGGGACTAGCAAATTCACCCCTCCACTTT.

As to this clone: Other nucleotide sequences from this sample produce the same CDR3. The chain uses TRBV27 and TRBJ1-2, with 8 bases identical to TRBD1. V shed 5 bases and J 4 bases; nucleotides not matched to a gene: 15. Germline values: CDR1 MNHEY, CDR2 SMNVEV (reference sequence). The CDR3 contains 17 residues. CDR3 DNA: TGTGCCAGCAGTGGGGAGGGGGGACAGGAGATCCGCTATGGCTACACCTTC. Protein product: CASSGEGGQEIRYGYTF.

This clone turned up a few times. The J gene is TRBJ1-1, the V gene TRBV5-5; D unresolved. The CDR3 is made up of 15 amino acids. The V end lost 0 bases, the J end lost 4 bases, and 13 bases lay between the germline ends. Germline loops: CDR1 SGHKS, CDR2 YYEKEE (reference sequence). The CDR3 DNA is TGTGCCAGCAGCTTGGCTGCAAGCCCTTCCACTGAAGCTTTCTTT. Translated: CASSLAASPSTEAFF.